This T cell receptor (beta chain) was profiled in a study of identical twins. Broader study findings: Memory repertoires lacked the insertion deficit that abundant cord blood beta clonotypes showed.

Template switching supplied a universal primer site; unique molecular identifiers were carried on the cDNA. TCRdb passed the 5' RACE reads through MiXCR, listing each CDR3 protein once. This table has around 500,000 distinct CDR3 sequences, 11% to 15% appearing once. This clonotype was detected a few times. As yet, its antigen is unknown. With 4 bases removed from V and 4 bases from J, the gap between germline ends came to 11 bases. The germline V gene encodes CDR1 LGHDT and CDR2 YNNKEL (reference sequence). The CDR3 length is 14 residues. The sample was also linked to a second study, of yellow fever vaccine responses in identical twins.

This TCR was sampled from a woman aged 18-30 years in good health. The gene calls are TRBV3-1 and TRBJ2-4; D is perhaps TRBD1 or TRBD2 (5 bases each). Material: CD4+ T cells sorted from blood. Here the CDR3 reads CASSRSGRKNIQYF. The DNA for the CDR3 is TGTGCCAGCAGCCGTTCGGGGCGAAAAAACATTCAGTACTTC.